The T cell receptor (beta chain) described here comes from a study of sequential checkpoint blockade in melanoma. Whole-study context: Randomization was 1:1 between first-line nivolumab→ipilimumab and ipilimumab→nivolumab. Both treatment sequences were followed by maintenance nivolumab. DNA from 91 pretreatment tumor samples underwent TCRβ immunosequencing.

The treatment is: randomized to nivolumab then ipilimumab (arm A) or the reverse (arm B). General observations from the study: Mutational load did not correlate with tumor T-cell fraction or clonality.

A note on this clone: What it recognizes is unknown.

TCRdb's copy holds only in-frame clones and misses some; the assay was immunoSEQ multiplex PCR. The top ten hold 1.5% to 2% of the sample, which has tens of thousands of clones, 30% to 35% seen once. This CDR3 spans 15 amino acids. Germline CDR1 is SGDLS and CDR2 is YYNGEE. Trimming stripped 2 bases from V and 0 bases from J, with 9 bases between. The clonotype originates from a human donor with melanoma. The genes are TRBV9 and TRBJ2-1; D possibly matches TRBD1 or TRBD2 (5 bases each). Sequenced here: tumor tissue (inferred from file names), sampled from a patient given nivolumab and ipilimumab in sequence. CDR3 sequence (DNA): TGTGCCAGCAGCGTGGGGGATCGCTCCTACAATGAGCAGTTCTTC. This sequence encodes CASSVGDRSYNEQFF.